The rows below give T cell receptor beta chains drawn from one sample of a study of T-cell memory formation after mild COVID-19. One entry per CDR3 protein results from TCRdb running MiXCR on the 5' RACE reads. Counted here are 410,000 or so distinct CDR3 sequences, 23% occurring once; the ten biggest clones make up 10% to 15%. Sample: PBMCs or a T cell subset sorted from them (not recorded which). Every receptor here comes from an adult woman who had mild COVID-19 (a few samples of this study predate the infection). Cell type and time point are not known. CDR3s include the opening cysteine and the closing phenylalanine or tryptophan.

v_gene | CDR3aa
TRBV21-1 | CASSKSVPSGSGGDTQYF
TRBV29-1 | CSATPDAASYNEQFF
TRBV5-1 | CASSRITGGSGELFF
TRBV4-2 | CASSQATSGGNEQFF
TRBV5-5 | CASSSRQGPLTDTQYF
TRBV6-5 | CASRPTTSLSFSYNEQFF
TRBV29-1 | CSAMTGYEQYF
TRBV12-3/TRBV12-4 | CASSLEGAETQYF
TRBV4-1 | CASSAQGGGNQPQHF
TRBV5-4 | CASSPRFDGATPLHF
TRBV14 | CASSQDFGADTQYF
TRBV7-2 | CASSPRSGAGELFF
TRBV7-3 | CASSSGQGTTGELFF
TRBV20-1 | CSATPPDRLRYEQYF